The next 11 T cell receptor beta chains were all read from a single sample in a study of T cells in Graves' hyperthyroidism and ophthalmopathy. There were TCR beta CDR3 regions amplified from RNA transcripts. First-round RT-PCR with HTBI primers amplified the TCR CDR3 region. TCRdb processed the multiplex PCR reads anew with MiXCR; each CDR3 protein has one entry. The sample includes more than 350,000 distinct CDR3 sequences, 13% to 15% of them seen just once. Sample: blood. Source of these receptors: a woman aged 55-70 years with Graves' ophthalmopathy.

This clonotype was counted ten times or more. This chain joins TRBV20-1 and TRBJ2-7; 10 nucleotides align to TRBD2. The trim removed 3 bases at V and 1 base at J, leaving 18 bases unmatched. This CDR3 has 19 amino acids. Germline loops: CDR1 DFQATT, CDR2 SNEGSKA (reference sequence). CDR3 coding DNA: TGCAGTGCTAGCCCCCCCAATGTAGCGGGAGGCAGTATTTCCTACGAGCAGTACTTC. This codes for CSASPPNVAGGSISYEQYF.

The CDR3 DNA sequence: TGCAGCGGTTCGTTCGAGCAGTACTTC. Translating it yields CSGSFEQYF. The V call is TRBV29-1, the J call TRBJ2-7; D uncertain. Trimming removed 7 bases at V and 6 bases at J, with 7 bases between. Germline CDR1 SQVTM, CDR2 ANQGSEA. The CDR3 spans 9 residues.

This clonotype was found many times. The chain is built from TRBV7-9 and TRBJ1-1; no firm D call. V was trimmed by 5 bases and J by 1 base, leaving 11 bases between them. CDR3 length: 14 residues. Germline V gene sequence: CDR1 SEHNR, CDR2 FQNEAQ (reference sequence). CDR3 in amino acids: CASSVGGPNTEAFF. Here the CDR3 DNA reads TGTGCCAGCAGCGTGGGAGGCCCGAACACTGAAGCTTTCTTT.

This clonotype was detected ten times or more. The V gene is TRBV5-1, the J gene TRBJ2-2, with 12 bases fitting TRBD2. This CDR3 comprises 19 residues. Unmatched junction bases numbered 10, after V lost 2 bases and J lost 2 bases. Germline V gene data show CDR1 as SGHRS and CDR2 as YFSETQ. For the CDR3, the DNA is TGCGCCAGCAGCTTCGTACCAAATGGACTAGCGGGAAACACCGGGGAGCTGTTTTTT. Protein sequence: CASSFVPNGLAGNTGELFF. The variable domain in full, completed from reference TRBV5-1 and TRBJ2-2, reads KAGVTQTPRYLIKTRGQQVTLSCSPISGHRSVSWYQQTPGQGLQFLFEYFSETQRNKGNFPGRFSGRQFSNSRSEMNVSTLELGDSALYLCASSFVPNGLAGNTGELFFGEGSRLTVL.

The chain is built from TRBV20-1 and TRBJ2-1, with 9 bases matching TRBD2. Germline V lookup: CDR1 DFQATT, CDR2 SNEGSKA (reference sequence). J was trimmed by 3 bases and V by 0 bases; bases with no gene match: 6. The CDR3 covers 16 residues. CDR3 nucleotide sequence: TGCAGTGCTAGAGAACAGGTAGCGGGAGACTACAATGAGCAGTTCTTC. Translation: CSAREQVAGDYNEQFF.

This chain uses TRBV5-1 with TRBJ2-6; 11 nucleotides match TRBD1. V was clipped by 4 bases and J by 1 base; unmatched bases: 4. The CDR3 is 17 amino acids. The germline V gene has CDR1 SGHRS and CDR2 YFSETQ. This CDR3 is CASSMGTGGSGANVLTF. The CDR3 DNA is TGCGCCAGCAGCATGGGGACAGGGGGGTCTGGGGCCAACGTCCTGACTTTC.

This chain links TRBV5-1 with TRBJ2-2; possible D gene TRBD2, 6 bases. V lost 4 bases and J lost 0, with 28 bases in between. CDR1 is SGHRS and CDR2 is YFSETQ in the germline V gene. The CDR3 loop spans 21 amino acids. The CDR3 is CASSRTGVRSRGAPNTGELFF. As DNA, the CDR3 is TGCGCCAGCAGCCGAACGGGGGTCAGGAGTAGGGGAGCTCCGAACACCGGGGAGCTGTTTTTT.

This chain links TRBV20-1 with TRBJ2-3; TRBD1 might be the D (5 bases). V lost 2 bases to trimming and J lost 2 bases, with 11 bases between them. The germline gives CDR1 DFQATT, CDR2 SNEGSKA (reference sequence). This CDR3 comprises 14 residues. This chain's CDR3 is CSARKGPHTDTQYF. The CDR3 DNA follows: TGCAGTGCTAGAAAGGGGCCACACACAGATACGCAGTATTTT.

This clonotype was seen only a few times. CDR3 amino acids: CSARVPSGRETQYF. CDR3 bases: TGCAGTGCTAGAGTCCCTAGCGGGAGAGAGACCCAGTACTTC. The chain employs TRBV20-1 and TRBJ2-5; 10 nucleotides agree with TRBD2. Germline V lookup: CDR1 DFQATT, CDR2 SNEGSKA (reference sequence). J gave up 4 bases and V 1 base, and 3 bases lay outside the gene matches. The CDR3 loop spans 14 amino acids.

This clonotype was counted ten times or more. The chain recombines TRBV27 with TRBJ2-1; TRBD2 matches 15 bases. The CDR3 is 16 residues long. Germline CDR1 reads MNHEY; CDR2 reads SMNVEV (reference sequence). The V gene end was trimmed by 7 bases and the J gene end by 9 bases; junction bases not matched to a gene: 10. CDR3: CASKASGTSGRSEQFF. The CDR3 DNA reads TGTGCCAGCAAAGCATCCGGGACTAGCGGGAGGAGTGAGCAGTTCTTC.

This clonotype was seen ten or more times. CDR3 protein: CASSHLGADYNEQFF. DNA of the CDR3: TGTGCCAGCAGCCATTTAGGGGCAGATTACAATGAGCAGTTCTTC. V and J are TRBV2 and TRBJ2-1, with D maybe TRBD1 (5 bases). This CDR3 is built from 15 residues. V lost 6 bases and J lost 4, with 16 bases in between. Per the germline V gene, CDR1 is SNHLY and CDR2 is FYNNEI. Supplemented by reference TRBV2 and TRBJ2-1, the full variable domain reads EPEVTQTPSHQVTQMGQEVILRCVPISNHLYFYWYRQILGQKVEFLVSFYNNEISEKSEIFDDQFSVERPDGSNFTLKIRSTKLEDSAMYFCASSHLGADYNEQFFGPGTRLTVL.